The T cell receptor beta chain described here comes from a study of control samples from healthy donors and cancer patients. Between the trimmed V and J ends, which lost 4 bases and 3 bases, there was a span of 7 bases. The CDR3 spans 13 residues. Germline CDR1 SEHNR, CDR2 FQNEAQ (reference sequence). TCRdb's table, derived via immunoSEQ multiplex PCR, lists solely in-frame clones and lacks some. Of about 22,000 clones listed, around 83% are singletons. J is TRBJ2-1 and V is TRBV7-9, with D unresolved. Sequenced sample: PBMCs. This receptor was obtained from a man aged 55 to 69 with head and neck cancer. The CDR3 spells CASSSKNYNEQFF. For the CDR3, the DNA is TGTGCCAGCAGCTCGAAAAACTACAATGAGCAGTTCTTC.